These 4 T cell receptor beta chains came from one sample sequenced in a study of response to subunit inactivated influenza vaccine. TCRdb used MiXCR to reprocess the RT-PCR reads, holding one entry per CDR3 protein. The table has around 150,000 distinct CDR3 sequences, roughly 11% seen once. Material: non-naive T cells sorted from PBMCs, obtained roughly 48 days after vaccination. These receptors were collected from a man between 50 and 59 years old who received an inactivated influenza vaccine.

The chain couples TRBV12-3 or TRBV12-4 to TRBJ2-7, with 7 bases identical to TRBD1. CDR3 size: 15 residues. V dropped 6 bases and J dropped 9; count of bases not matched to a gene: 17. The CDR3 nucleotides read TGTGCCAGCAGCACTTACGACAGGGCAGATGGGCGGCAGTACTTC. Its translation is CASSTYDRADGRQYF.

This clonotype was detected a few times. V and J are TRBV18 and TRBJ1-1, with D hard to call. V was trimmed by 6 bases and J by 2 bases, leaving 10 bases between them. This CDR3 contains 13 residues. In germline, CDR1 is KGHSH, CDR2 LQKENI. The CDR3 is CASSPFVNTEAFF. The CDR3 DNA sequence: TGTGCCAGCTCCCCTTTTGTCAACACTGAAGCTTTCTTT.

The chain links TRBV9 to TRBJ2-5; the match to TRBD2 covers 12 bases. The germline CDR1 and CDR2 sequences are SGDLS and YYNGEE. This CDR3 region has 14 residues. V was pared by 3 bases and J by 4 bases, with 1 base of the junction left unmatched. CDR3 DNA: TGTGCCAGCAGCGAGGGACTAGCGGGAGAGACCCAGTACTTC. It translates to CASSEGLAGETQYF.

This clonotype was picked up many times. An end of the junction does not agree with germline; a read error may underlie this. For the CDR3, the DNA is TGTGCCAGCAGTTTCGGGAGTGGGGTTGTGGACTTC. As protein: CASSFGSGVVDF. This chain joins TRBV28 and TRBJ2-7, with D possibly being TRBD2 (6 bases). Germline V gene data show CDR1 as MDHEN and CDR2 as SYDVKM. This CDR3 region has 12 residues.